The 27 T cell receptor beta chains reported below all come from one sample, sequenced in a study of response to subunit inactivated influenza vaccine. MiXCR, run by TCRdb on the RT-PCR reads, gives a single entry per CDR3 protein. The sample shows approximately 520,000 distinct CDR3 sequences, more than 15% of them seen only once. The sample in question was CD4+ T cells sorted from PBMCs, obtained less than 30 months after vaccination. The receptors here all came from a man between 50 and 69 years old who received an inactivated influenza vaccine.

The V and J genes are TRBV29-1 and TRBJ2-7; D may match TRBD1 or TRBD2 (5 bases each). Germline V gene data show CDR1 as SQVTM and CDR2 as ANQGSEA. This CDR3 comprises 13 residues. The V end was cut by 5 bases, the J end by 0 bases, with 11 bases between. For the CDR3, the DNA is TGCAGCGTTAGGGACGGAGCCTCCTACGAGCAGTACTTC. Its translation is CSVRDGASYEQYF.

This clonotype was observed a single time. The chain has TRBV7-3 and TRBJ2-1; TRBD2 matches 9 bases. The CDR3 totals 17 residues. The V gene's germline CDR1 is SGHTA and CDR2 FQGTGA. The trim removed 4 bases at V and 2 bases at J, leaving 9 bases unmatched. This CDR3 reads CASSSMGASGAYNEQFF. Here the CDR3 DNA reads TGTGCCAGCAGCTCTATGGGGGCTAGCGGGGCCTACAATGAGCAGTTCTTC.

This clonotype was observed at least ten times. The CDR3 nucleotides read TGTGCCAGCTTGGACAGCCAATATTCACCCCTCCACTTT. It codes for CASLDSQYSPLHF. The V call is TRBV6-2 or TRBV6-3, the J call TRBJ1-6, with a tentative D call TRBD1 (6 bases). The V gene's germline CDR1 is MNHEY and CDR2 SVGEGT. The ends were cut back, 8 bases at V and 8 bases at J, with 13 bases in the middle. The CDR3 sequence is 13 residues long.

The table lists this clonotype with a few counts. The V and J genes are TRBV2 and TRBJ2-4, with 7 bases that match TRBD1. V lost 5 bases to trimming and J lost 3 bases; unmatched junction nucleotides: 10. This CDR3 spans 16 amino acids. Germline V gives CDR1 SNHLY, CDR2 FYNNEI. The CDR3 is CASSTGVIGYKNIQYF. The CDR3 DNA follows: TGTGCCAGCAGTACAGGGGTCATAGGCTACAAAAACATTCAGTACTTC.

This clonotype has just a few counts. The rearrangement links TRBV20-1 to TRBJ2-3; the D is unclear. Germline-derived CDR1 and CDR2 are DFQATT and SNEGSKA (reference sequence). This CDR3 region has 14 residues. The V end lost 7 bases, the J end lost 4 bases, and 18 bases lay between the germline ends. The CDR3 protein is CSVHRAEGSDTQYF. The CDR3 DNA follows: TGCAGTGTTCATAGGGCAGAAGGGTCAGATACGCAGTATTTT.

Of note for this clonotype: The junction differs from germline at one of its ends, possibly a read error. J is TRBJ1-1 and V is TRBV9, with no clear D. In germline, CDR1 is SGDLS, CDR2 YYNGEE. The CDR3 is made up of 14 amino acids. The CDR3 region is CASSRGSGNTEAFF. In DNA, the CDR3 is TGCGCCAGCAGCCGAGGGTCGGGGAACACTGAAGCTTTCTTT.

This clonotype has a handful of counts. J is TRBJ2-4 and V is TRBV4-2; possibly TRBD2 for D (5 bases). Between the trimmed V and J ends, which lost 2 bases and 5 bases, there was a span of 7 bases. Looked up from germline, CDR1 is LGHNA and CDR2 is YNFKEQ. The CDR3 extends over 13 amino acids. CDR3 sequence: CASSQTGENIQYF. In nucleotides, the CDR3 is TGTGCCAGCAGCCAAACCGGGGAAAACATTCAGTACTTC.

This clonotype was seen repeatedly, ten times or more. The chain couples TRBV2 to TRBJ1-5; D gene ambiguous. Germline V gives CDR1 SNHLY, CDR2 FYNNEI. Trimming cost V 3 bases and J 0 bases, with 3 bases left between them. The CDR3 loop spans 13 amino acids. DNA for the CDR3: TGTGCCAGCAGTGATTATAGCAATCAGCCCCAGCATTTT. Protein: CASSDYSNQPQHF.

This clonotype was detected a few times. DNA for the CDR3: TGTGCCACCCGAGATGCTAGCGGGGGCCGTCAAGAGACCCAGTACTTC. It translates to CATRDASGGRQETQYF. V and J are TRBV10-3 and TRBJ2-5, with 10 bases fitting TRBD2. Germline CDR1 is ENHRY and CDR2 is SYGVKD. V lost 10 bases, J lost 2 bases, and 13 bases stayed unmatched. The CDR3 is 16 residues long.

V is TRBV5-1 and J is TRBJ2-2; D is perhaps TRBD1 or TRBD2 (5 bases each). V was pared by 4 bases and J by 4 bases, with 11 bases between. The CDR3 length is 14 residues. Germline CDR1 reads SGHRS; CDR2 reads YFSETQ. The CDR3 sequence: CASSIGTGTGELFF. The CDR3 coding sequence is TGCGCCAGCAGCATAGGGACGGGCACCGGGGAGCTGTTTTTT.

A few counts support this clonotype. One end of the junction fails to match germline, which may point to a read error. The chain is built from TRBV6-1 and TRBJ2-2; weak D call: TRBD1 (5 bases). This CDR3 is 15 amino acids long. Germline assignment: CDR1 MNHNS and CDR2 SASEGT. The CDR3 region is CAGRVRSTNTGELFF. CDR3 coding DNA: TGTGCCGGCAGGGTAAGATCCACGAACACCGGGGAGCTGTTTTTT.

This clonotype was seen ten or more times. CDR3 bases: TGCAGTGCTAGGGCAGCGGGAGTTAATTCAGAGACCCAGTACTTC. It codes for CSARAAGVNSETQYF. The chain uses TRBV20-1 and TRBJ2-5; 8 nucleotides align to TRBD2. Per germline, CDR1 DFQATT and CDR2 SNEGSKA (reference sequence). Germline trimming cut 3 bases from V and 4 bases from J; bases unmatched to any gene: 10. The CDR3 spans 15 residues.

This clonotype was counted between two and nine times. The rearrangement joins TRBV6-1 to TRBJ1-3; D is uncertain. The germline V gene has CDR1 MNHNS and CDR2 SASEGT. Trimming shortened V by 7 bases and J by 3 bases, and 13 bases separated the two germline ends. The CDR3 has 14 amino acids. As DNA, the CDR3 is TGTGCCAGCACCCCGGCAGGAAGTGGAAACACCATATATTTT. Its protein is CASTPAGSGNTIYF.

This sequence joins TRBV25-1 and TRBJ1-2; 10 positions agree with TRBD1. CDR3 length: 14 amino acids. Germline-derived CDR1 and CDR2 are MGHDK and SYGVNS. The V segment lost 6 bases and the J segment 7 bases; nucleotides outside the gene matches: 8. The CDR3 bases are TGTGCCAGCAGCCCACCCGGGACAGGGGTTGGCTACACCTTC. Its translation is CASSPPGTGVGYTF.

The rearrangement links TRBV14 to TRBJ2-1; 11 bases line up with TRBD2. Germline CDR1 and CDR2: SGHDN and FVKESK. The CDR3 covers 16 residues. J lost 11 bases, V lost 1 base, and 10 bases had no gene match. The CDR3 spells CASSQVLTSGSRQQFF. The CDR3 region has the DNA TGTGCCAGCAGCCAAGTGCTCACTAGCGGGAGTCGACAGCAGTTCTTC.

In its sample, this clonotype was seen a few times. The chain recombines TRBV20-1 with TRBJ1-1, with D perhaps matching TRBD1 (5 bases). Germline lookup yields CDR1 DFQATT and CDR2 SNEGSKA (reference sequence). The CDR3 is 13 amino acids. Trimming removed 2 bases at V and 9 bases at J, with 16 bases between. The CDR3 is CSARRGDVGQAFF. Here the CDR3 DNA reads TGCAGTGCTAGAAGGGGAGATGTCGGCCAAGCTTTCTTT.

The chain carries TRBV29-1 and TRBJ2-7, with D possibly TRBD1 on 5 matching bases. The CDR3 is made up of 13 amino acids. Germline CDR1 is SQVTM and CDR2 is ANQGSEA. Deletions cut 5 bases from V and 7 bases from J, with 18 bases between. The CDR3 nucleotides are TGCAGCGTTCAACCTACGACCAGGGCGGAGCAGTACTTC. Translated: CSVQPTTRAEQYF.

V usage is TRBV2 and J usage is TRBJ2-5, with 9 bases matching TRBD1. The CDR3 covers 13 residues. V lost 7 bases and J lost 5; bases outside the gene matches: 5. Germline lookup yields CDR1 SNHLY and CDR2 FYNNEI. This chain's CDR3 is CASTTGGRETQYF. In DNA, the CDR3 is TGTGCCAGCACAACAGGGGGCAGGGAGACCCAGTACTTC.

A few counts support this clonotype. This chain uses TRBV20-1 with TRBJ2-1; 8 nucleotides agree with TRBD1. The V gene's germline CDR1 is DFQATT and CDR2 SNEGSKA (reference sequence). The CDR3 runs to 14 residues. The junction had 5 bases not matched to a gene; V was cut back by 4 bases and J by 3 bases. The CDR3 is CSATRDRIYNEQFF. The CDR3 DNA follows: TGCAGTGCTACCCGGGACAGGATCTACAATGAGCAGTTCTTC.

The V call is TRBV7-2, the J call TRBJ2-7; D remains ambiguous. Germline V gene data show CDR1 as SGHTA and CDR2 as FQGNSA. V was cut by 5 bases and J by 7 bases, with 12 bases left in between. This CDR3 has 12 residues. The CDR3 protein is CASSPYLGEQYF. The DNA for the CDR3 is TGTGCCAGCAGCCCCTATTTGGGAGAGCAGTACTTC.

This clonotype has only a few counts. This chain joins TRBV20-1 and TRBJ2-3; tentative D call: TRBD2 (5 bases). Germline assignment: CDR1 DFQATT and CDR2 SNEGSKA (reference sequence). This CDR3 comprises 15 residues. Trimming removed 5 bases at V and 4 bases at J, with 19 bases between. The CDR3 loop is CSAARGLVSSDTQYF. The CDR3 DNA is TGCAGTGCTGCCCGGGGTCTAGTTTCATCAGATACGCAGTATTTT.

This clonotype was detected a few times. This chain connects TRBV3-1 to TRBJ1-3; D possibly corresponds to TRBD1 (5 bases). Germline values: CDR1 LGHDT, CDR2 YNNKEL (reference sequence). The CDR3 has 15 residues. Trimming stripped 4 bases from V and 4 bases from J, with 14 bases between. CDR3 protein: CASSRGGFGGNTIYF. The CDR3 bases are TGTGCCAGCAGCCGGGGGGGGTTCGGCGGAAACACCATATATTTT.

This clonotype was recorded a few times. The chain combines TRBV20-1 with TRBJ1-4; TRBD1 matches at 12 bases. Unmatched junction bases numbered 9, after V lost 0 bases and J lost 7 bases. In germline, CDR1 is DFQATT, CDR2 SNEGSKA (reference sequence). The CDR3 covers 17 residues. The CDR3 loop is CSARDTGTGGFREKLFF. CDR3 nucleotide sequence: TGCAGTGCTAGAGATACCGGGACAGGGGGCTTTCGTGAAAAACTGTTTTTT.

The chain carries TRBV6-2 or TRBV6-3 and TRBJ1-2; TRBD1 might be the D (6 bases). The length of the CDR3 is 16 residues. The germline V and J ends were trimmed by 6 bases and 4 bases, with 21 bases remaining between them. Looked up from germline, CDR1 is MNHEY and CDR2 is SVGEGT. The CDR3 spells CASSPRTVPLLYGYTF. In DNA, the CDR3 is TGTGCCAGCAGCCCCCGGACAGTCCCCCTCCTCTATGGCTACACCTTC.

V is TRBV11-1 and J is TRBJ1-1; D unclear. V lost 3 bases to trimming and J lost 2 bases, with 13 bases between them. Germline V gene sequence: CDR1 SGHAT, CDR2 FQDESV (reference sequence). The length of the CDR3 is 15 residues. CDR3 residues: CASSFRAADNTEAFF. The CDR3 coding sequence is TGTGCCAGCAGCTTTCGGGCCGCAGATAACACTGAAGCTTTCTTT.

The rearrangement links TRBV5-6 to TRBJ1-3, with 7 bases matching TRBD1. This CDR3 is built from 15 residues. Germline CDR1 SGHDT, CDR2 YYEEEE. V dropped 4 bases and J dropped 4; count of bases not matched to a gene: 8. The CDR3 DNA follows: TGTGCCAGCAGCCCGACAGGGCCTGGGGGAAACACCATATATTTT. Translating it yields CASSPTGPGGNTIYF.

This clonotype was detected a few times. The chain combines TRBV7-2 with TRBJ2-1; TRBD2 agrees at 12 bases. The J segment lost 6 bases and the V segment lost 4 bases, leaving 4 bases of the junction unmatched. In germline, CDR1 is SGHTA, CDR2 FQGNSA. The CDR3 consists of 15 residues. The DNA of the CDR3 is TGTGCCAGCAGCTCTCCGACTAGCGGGAGCAATGAGCAGTTCTTC. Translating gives CASSSPTSGSNEQFF. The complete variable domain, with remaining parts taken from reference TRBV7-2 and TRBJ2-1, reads GAGVSQSPSNKVTEKGKDVELRCDPISGHTALYWYRQSLGQGLEFLIYFQGNSAPDKSGLPSDRFSAERTGGSVSTLTIQRTQQEDSAVYLCASSSPTSGSNEQFFGPGTRLTVL.